The TCR beta chain described here comes from a study of type 1 regulatory T cells. Study-wide context: T-allo10 is a Tr1-enriched, alloantigen-specific CD4 T cell product made in vitro. Findings and limits, study-wide: Compared with non-type 1 regulatory T cells, type 1 regulatory T cells showed a more restricted TCR repertoire.

One entry per CDR3 protein, called by TCRdb with MiXCR from the reads. The sample has about 42,000 distinct CDR3 sequences, 12% seen once. This clonotype was observed a few times. The target antigen is unknown. Between the trimmed V and J ends, which lost 2 bases and 6 bases, there was a span of 8 bases. Germline V CDR1 and CDR2: SEHNR, FQNEAQ (reference sequence). This CDR3 is 12 amino acids long. The origin of this receptor is a human donor in good health. This chain joins TRBV7-9 and TRBJ2-7; no clear D gene. The sequencing input was cultured non-Tr1 T cells, either the whole culture or a sorted T cell fraction (not recorded which). The CDR3 coding sequence is TGTGCCAGCAGCTTATGGGTGAGCGAGCAGTACTTC. Translated: CASSLWVSEQYF.